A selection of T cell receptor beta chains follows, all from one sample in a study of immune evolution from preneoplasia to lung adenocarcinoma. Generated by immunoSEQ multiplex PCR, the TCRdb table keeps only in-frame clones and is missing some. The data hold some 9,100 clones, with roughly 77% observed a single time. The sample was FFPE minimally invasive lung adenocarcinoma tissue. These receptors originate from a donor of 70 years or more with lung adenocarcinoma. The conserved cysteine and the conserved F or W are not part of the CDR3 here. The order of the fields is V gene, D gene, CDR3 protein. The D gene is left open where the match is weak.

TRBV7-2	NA	ASSFSWGTEAF
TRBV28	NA	ASSSTEGTEAF
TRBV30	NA	AWSVRGGPAEAF
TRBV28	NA	ASNGYGRNTEAF
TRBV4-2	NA	ASSAAGSSNEQF
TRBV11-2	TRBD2	ASSPGGLAGQY
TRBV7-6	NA	ASSLTDSSNEKLF
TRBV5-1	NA	ASSRTGQLADTQY
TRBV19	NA	ASSPHLPPEPQH
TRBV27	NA	ASTALQGKVREKLF
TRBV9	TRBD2	ASSLGEGLETQY
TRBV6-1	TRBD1	ASRGQLSGGYT
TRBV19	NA	ASQRGGYGYT
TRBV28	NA	ASSSPHGSEDEQY
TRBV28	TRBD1	ASSLGQKLNTEAF
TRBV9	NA	ASSVDPNSYEQY
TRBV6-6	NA	ASSYSMGANTQY
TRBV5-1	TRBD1	ASSLAGQGGLNGYT
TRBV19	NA	ASSIPIQGMGGNQPQH
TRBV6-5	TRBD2	ASNSRPGLAETQY